Presented here are 17 T cell receptor beta chains from one specimen sequenced in a study of Graves' ophthalmopathy and Graves' hyperthyroidism. RNA transcripts were the template, and TCR beta CDR3 regions were amplified from them. The first-round RT-PCR employed HTBI primers together with the Qiagen OneStep RT-PCR kit. A multiplex PCR was then performed as the second round. TCRdb recomputed calls from the multiplex PCR reads with MiXCR, one row per CDR3 protein. The sample has hundreds of thousands of distinct CDR3 sequences; about 16% are singletons. Input material: peripheral blood. The receptors stem from a woman aged 18-29 years with stable Graves' hyperthyroidism.

This clonotype was observed many times. The chain joins TRBV12-3 or TRBV12-4 to TRBJ1-1; D may be TRBD1 (6 bases). Trimming took off 2 bases at V and 5 bases at J, with 18 bases between the two ends. The CDR3 contains 16 residues. CDR3 amino acids: CASSLSSGQGRTEAFF. The CDR3 bases are TGTGCCAGCAGTTTAAGTTCGGGGCAGGGGAGGACTGAAGCTTTCTTT.

Details on this clonotype: A much larger clone differs from this one at a single base, so this may be a read error. This sequence joins TRBV12-3 or TRBV12-4 and TRBJ1-5; no clear D gene. The CDR3 extends over 14 amino acids. V was pared by 1 base and J by 4 bases, with 8 bases between. The CDR3 DNA reads as TGTGCCAGCAGTTTAGGGCCGTGGAATCAGCCCCAGCATTTT. It encodes CASSLGPWNQPQHF.

In this sample, this clonotype turned up many times. The chain combines TRBV6-1 with TRBJ1-1; TRBD1 matches at 8 bases. Unmatched junction bases numbered 20, after V lost 6 bases and J lost 11 bases. This CDR3 has 16 amino acids. CDR1 MNHNS and CDR2 SASEGT come from the germline V gene. The CDR3 region is CASSDRGLSNLMKAFF. CDR3 nucleotide sequence: TGTGCCAGCAGCGACAGGGGATTAAGTAATTTGATGAAGGCTTTCTTT.

This clonotype was picked up many times. This chain links TRBV19 with TRBJ1-1; D uncertain. Germline V gene data show CDR1 as LNHDA and CDR2 as SQIVND (reference sequence). With 2 bases removed from V and 1 base from J, the gap between germline ends came to 5 bases. This CDR3 is built from 13 residues. CDR3 sequence (DNA): TGTGCCAGTAGTATATCCAAGAACACTGAAGCTTTCTTT. It specifies CASSISKNTEAFF.

A note on this clonotype: The conserved final phenylalanine or tryptophan is absent from the CDR3, which likely points to a read error. The rearrangement uses TRBV2 and TRBJ2-2; no clear D. V lost 1 base and J lost 3, with 6 bases in between. Per the germline V gene, CDR1 is SNHLY and CDR2 is FYNNEI. CDR3 size: 14 residues. CDR3 loop: CASSEGVDTGELFV. The DNA for the CDR3 is TGTGCCAGCAGTGAAGGTGTGGACACCGGGGAGCTGTTTGTT.

This clonotype was counted at least ten times. The chain joins TRBV12-3 or TRBV12-4 to TRBJ1-1, with no clear D. This CDR3 contains 13 residues. Between the trimmed V and J ends, which lost 2 bases and 3 bases, there was a span of 7 bases. The CDR3 DNA reads TGTGCCAGCAGTTTAACGGGAGACACTGAAGCTTTCTTT. Encoded protein: CASSLTGDTEAFF.

This clonotype has a count of ten or more. The chain recombines TRBV6-1 with TRBJ2-5; possibly TRBD2 for D (6 bases). The CDR3 extends over 14 amino acids. Per the germline V gene, CDR1 is MNHNS and CDR2 is SASEGT. Trimming pared 2 bases from V and 2 bases from J, leaving 9 bases between. The CDR3 DNA reads TGTGCCAGCAGTGAATGGACTACTCAAGAGACCCAGTACTTC. Translation: CASSEWTTQETQYF.

There are a few counts of this clonotype. V gene TRBV9 combines with J gene TRBJ1-1; 7 bases match TRBD1. The germline CDR1 and CDR2 sequences are SGDLS and YYNGEE. CDR3 size: 16 residues. The junction had 6 bases not matched to a gene; V was cut back by 0 bases and J by 1 base. CDR3 bases: TGTGCCAGCAGCGTAGGGGCAGGGGGGAAGAACACTGAAGCTTTCTTT. Residues: CASSVGAGGKNTEAFF.

This clonotype was picked up many times. V is TRBV5-1 and J is TRBJ2-4; D remains ambiguous. Trimming removed 4 bases from V and 4 bases from J, with 12 bases in between. The CDR3 spans 14 residues. From germline, CDR1 is SGHRS and CDR2 YFSETQ. The CDR3 is CASSPEWGKNIQYF. CDR3 bases: TGCGCCAGCAGCCCTGAATGGGGAAAAAACATTCAGTACTTC.

This clonotype was seen ten or more times. This sequence joins TRBV9 and TRBJ2-5; 9 bases are a match to TRBD2. The CDR3 loop spans 16 amino acids. CDR1 and CDR2 from the germline V gene are SGDLS and YYNGEE. Trimming removed 2 bases from V and 5 bases from J; junction bases left unmatched: 10. The chain's CDR3 is CASSVMAGGLLETQYF. The CDR3 DNA is TGTGCCAGCAGCGTCATGGCGGGGGGGCTGCTGGAGACCCAGTACTTC.

This clonotype was recorded many times. The chain combines TRBV29-1 with TRBJ2-5; D may match TRBD1 or TRBD2 (5 bases each). The germline V and J ends were trimmed by 6 bases and 5 bases, with 13 bases remaining between them. Germline V gene lookup returns CDR1 SQVTM and CDR2 ANQGSEA. The CDR3 covers 12 residues. The CDR3 coding sequence is TGCAGCGTCCCGGGACCATGGGAGACCCAGTACTTC. This sequence encodes CSVPGPWETQYF.

The V gene is TRBV4-3, the J gene TRBJ2-7, with 8 bases that match TRBD1. This CDR3 contains 15 residues. The V gene end was trimmed by 11 bases and the J gene end by 3 bases; junction bases not matched to a gene: 15. CDR1 and CDR2 (germline): LGHNA, YSLEER. DNA of the CDR3: TGCGCCTATGGGGGAACCTACAGGGGGGACTACGAGCAGTACTTC. It is translated as CAYGGTYRGDYEQYF.

V usage is TRBV28 and J usage is TRBJ1-5; the D gene is possibly TRBD1 (6 bases). From germline, CDR1 is MDHEN and CDR2 SYDVKM. The CDR3 is 16 residues long. With 5 bases removed from V and 7 bases from J, the gap between germline ends came to 21 bases. CDR3 residues: CASSLWAVRGGQPQHF. The CDR3, as DNA: TGTGCCAGCAGTCTCTGGGCAGTGAGAGGGGGACAGCCCCAGCATTTT.

This clonotype has ten or more counts. V gene TRBV6-2 or TRBV6-3 combines with J gene TRBJ2-5, with 11 bases identical to TRBD2. After removal of 6 bases from V and 8 bases from J, the junction contained 8 bases not matched to a gene. This CDR3 region has 14 residues. Germline V CDR1 and CDR2: MNHEY, SVGEGT. This chain's CDR3 is CASRPLAGGVTQYF. DNA of the CDR3: TGTGCCAGCAGACCCCTAGCGGGGGGCGTAACCCAGTACTTC.

This clonotype was seen repeatedly, ten times or more. The chain combines TRBV15 with TRBJ1-6; possible D gene TRBD1, 5 bases. CDR3 length: 19 residues. The V gene lost 0 bases and the J gene lost 7 bases, with 22 bases spanning the gap. The germline CDR1 and CDR2 sequences are LNHNV and YYDKDF (reference sequence). The CDR3 reads CATSRDLNRPGATNSPLHF. CDR3 bases: TGTGCCACCAGCAGAGACCTCAACAGGCCGGGCGCCACGAATTCACCCCTCCACTTT.

This clonotype was detected ten times or more. The chain combines TRBV6-2 or TRBV6-3 with TRBJ2-7, with D possibly being TRBD1 (6 bases). The V gene's germline CDR1 is MNHEY and CDR2 SVGEGT. With 3 bases removed from V and 3 bases from J, the gap between germline ends came to 15 bases. CDR3 length: 15 residues. The CDR3 is CASSYKLTGIYEQYF. The CDR3 coding sequence is TGTGCCAGCAGTTATAAATTGACAGGCATCTACGAGCAGTACTTC.

Of note for this clonotype: A read error is possible here, since a much larger clone lies one base away. The chain employs TRBV6-1 and TRBJ2-2, with a possible D match to TRBD2 (5 bases). Germline loops: CDR1 MNHNS, CDR2 SASEGT. The CDR3 has 11 amino acids. DNA for the CDR3: TGTGCCAGCAGCGAGACCGGGGAGCTGTGTTTT. Translating gives CASSETGELCF.